These T cell receptor beta chains were read from a single sample in a study of PD-1 blockade in classical Hodgkin lymphoma. TCRdb's table, derived via immunoSEQ multiplex PCR, lists solely in-frame clones and lacks some. This sample has 35,000 to 50,000 clones, with less than 80% found just once. Material: peripheral blood mononuclear cells (PBMCs), obtained at baseline. All receptors come from a human donor with classical Hodgkin lymphoma. CDR3s include the opening cysteine and the closing phenylalanine or tryptophan. The order of the fields is J gene, clone size, D gene, V gene, CDR3 protein, CDR3 DNA. The D gene is left open where the match is weak. Expanded clones are given a class, and other clones once, few, many or no size at all.

>TRBJ1-2|few|NA|TRBV7-9
CASSDDGGYGYTF
TGTGCCAGCAGCGACGATGGAGGCTATGGCTACACCTTC
>TRBJ1-1|NA|NA|TRBV11-3
CASTLGVEAFF
TGTGCCAGCACCCTCGGGGTCGAAGCTTTCTTT
>TRBJ1-2|many|NA|TRBV19
CASSTWSVGYTF
TGTGCCAGTAGTACCTGGAGCGTGGGCTACACCTTC
>TRBJ2-3|few|TRBD2|TRBV19
CATSGRADTQYF
TGTGCCACTAGCGGGAGAGCAGATACGCAGTATTTT
>TRBJ2-1|once|TRBD1|TRBV6-6
CASSYTTGYAYNEQFF
TGTGCCAGCAGTTATACGACAGGGTACGCCTACAATGAGCAGTTCTTC
>TRBJ2-7|NA|TRBD2|TRBV11-2
CASSLAGVGLAYF
TGTGCCAGCAGTCTAGCGGGAGTGGGTTTGGCGTACTTC
>TRBJ2-1|NA|TRBD1|TRBV11-2
CASSFSGTGWNEQFF
TGTGCCAGCAGCTTTTCTGGGACAGGGTGGAATGAGCAGTTCTTC
>TRBJ2-6|NA|NA|TRBV5-1
CASSLPREAGANVLTF
TGCGCCAGCAGCTTGCCCAGGGAAGCTGGGGCCAACGTCCTGACTTTC
>TRBJ2-7|once|NA|TRBV28
CASSHDGSEQYF
TGTGCCAGCAGCCACGACGGGAGCGAGCAGTACTTC
>TRBJ2-3|NA|NA|TRBV5-5
CASSLEGHSTDTQYF
TGTGCCAGCAGCTTGGAGGGACACAGCACAGATACGCAGTATTTT
>TRBJ1-2|NA|TRBD1|TRBV25-1
CASSESPGTEYGYTF
TGTGCCAGCAGTGAATCTCCGGGGACAGAGTATGGCTACACCTTC
>TRBJ2-5|NA|NA|TRBV5-8
CASSLGPQETQYF
TGTGCCAGCAGCTTGGGTCCCCAAGAGACCCAGTACTTC
>TRBJ2-2|NA|NA|TRBV7-8
CASSGILNTGELFF
TGTGCCAGCAGCGGTATTCTGAACACCGGGGAGCTGTTTTTT
>TRBJ2-3|NA|TRBD2|TRBV27
CASRIRTSGMADTQYF
TGTGCCAGCAGGATTCGGACTAGCGGGATGGCAGATACGCAGTATTTT
>TRBJ1-1|few|NA|TRBV29-1
CSVEDWGRNTEAFF
TGCAGCGTTGAAGATTGGGGGAGGAACACTGAAGCTTTCTTT
>TRBJ2-7|NA|NA|TRBV5-1
CASSLADTYEQYF
TGCGCCAGCAGCTTGGCCGACACCTACGAGCAGTACTTC
>TRBJ1-2|few|TRBD1|TRBV7-2
CASSLVGTGTGYTF
TGTGCCAGCAGCTTAGTGGGGACAGGGACCGGCTACACCTTC
>TRBJ2-1|NA|NA|TRBV28
CASSPQGLDEQFF
TGTGCCAGCAGTCCTCAAGGGCTAGATGAGCAGTTCTTC
>TRBJ2-1|NA|NA|TRBV27
CASSLGPGRSGNEQFF
TGTGCCAGCAGTTTAGGGCCGGGTCGTAGCGGCAATGAGCAGTTCTTC
>TRBJ2-5|NA|NA|TRBV27
CASSLFQETQYF
TGTGCCAGCAGTTTATTCCAAGAGACCCAGTACTTC
>TRBJ1-5|NA|NA|TRBV19
CASSLEGDGSQPQHF
TGTGCCAGTAGTCTTGAGGGGGATGGCAGTCAGCCCCAGCATTTT
>TRBJ1-2|few|NA|TRBV7-9
CASSRGAYGYTF
TGTGCCAGCAGCCGGGGCGCTTATGGCTACACCTTC
>TRBJ2-7|NA|NA|TRBV11-2
CASSPQDYEQYF
TGTGCCAGCAGCCCCCAGGACTACGAGCAGTACTTC
>TRBJ2-2|NA|TRBD1|TRBV10-3
CAISEGGSAIVSGELFF
TGTGCCATCAGTGAAGGGGGCTCAGCCATCGTATCCGGGGAGCTGTTTTTT
>TRBJ1-5|few|NA|TRBV30
CAWSVGGREPQHF
TGTGCCTGGAGTGTCGGTGGGCGAGAGCCCCAGCATTTT
>TRBJ1-5|few|NA|TRBV28
CASRTSYSNQPQHF
TGTGCCAGCAGGACAAGTTATAGCAATCAGCCCCAGCATTTT
>TRBJ1-1|NA|NA|TRBV21-1
CASSNPGTGNTEAFF
TGTGCCAGCAGCAACCCCGGGACTGGGAACACTGAAGCTTTCTTT
>TRBJ2-2|NA|NA|TRBV6-5
CASSATGNTGELFF
TGTGCCAGCAGCGCTACAGGAAACACCGGGGAGCTGTTTTTT
>TRBJ1-4|NA|TRBD1|TRBV28
CASSLATGGGEKLFF
TGTGCCAGCAGTTTGGCGACAGGGGGCGGTGAAAAACTGTTTTTT
>TRBJ2-7|few|NA|TRBV2
CASSERPGADGQYF
TGTGCCAGCAGTGAGCGGCCAGGGGCCGACGGGCAGTACTTC
>TRBJ1-5|few|NA|TRBV25-1
CASSDWGQPQHF
TGTGCCAGCAGTGATTGGGGTCAGCCCCAGCATTTT
>TRBJ2-4|NA|NA|TRBV6-5
CASRDPLAKNIQYF
TGTGCCAGCAGGGACCCTCTAGCCAAAAACATTCAGTACTTC
>TRBJ1-6|NA|NA|TRBV5-6
CASSLTGFGNSPLHF
TGTGCCAGCAGCTTGACAGGTTTCGGTAATTCACCCCTCCACTTT
>TRBJ1-1|NA|NA|TRBV6-5
CASSQGFGEAFF
TGTGCCAGCAGTCAGGGATTCGGTGAAGCTTTCTTT
>TRBJ2-2|NA|NA|TRBV7-9
CASSLGAGLSHTGELFF
TGTGCCAGCAGCTTAGGGGCGGGACTGTCGCACACCGGGGAGCTGTTTTTT
>TRBJ2-7|NA|TRBD2|TRBV10-1
CVSSETSGSHEQYF
TGCGTCAGCAGTGAGACTAGCGGGTCCCACGAGCAGTACTTC
>TRBJ2-5|NA|TRBD2|TRBV5-5
CASSLPGTTQETQYF
TGTGCCAGCAGCTTACCCGGGACTACACAAGAGACCCAGTACTTC
>TRBJ2-5|NA|NA|TRBV28
CASRQPGGETQYF
TGTGCCAGCAGACAGCCGGGTGGGGAGACCCAGTACTTC
>TRBJ2-7|NA|TRBD2|TRBV7-2
CASSLLGLDEQYF
TGTGCCAGCAGCTTACTGGGACTAGACGAGCAGTACTTC
>TRBJ1-5|few|NA|TRBV2
CASSLDSNQPQHF
TGTGCCAGCAGTTTGGACAGCAATCAGCCCCAGCATTTT
>TRBJ1-1|once|NA|TRBV6-1
CASSGAGGNTEAFF
TGTGCCAGCAGTGGGGCGGGAGGGAACACTGAAGCTTTCTTT
>TRBJ2-5|NA|NA|TRBV5-4
CASSLAVRGRQTQYF
TGTGCCAGCAGCTTGGCGGTTAGGGGGAGGCAGACCCAGTACTTC
>TRBJ2-1|NA|TRBD2|TRBV4-1
CASSQGLRLAGVRNEQFF
TGCGCCAGCAGCCAAGGGCTACGACTAGCGGGAGTACGTAATGAGCAGTTCTTC